These 9 T cell receptor beta chains came from one sample sequenced in a study of CD8 T cells in Susac syndrome. The authors reverse transcribed roughly 0.5 to 1 ug RNA with random hexamers. Each CDR3 protein is one row after TCRdb ran MiXCR on the immunoSEQ multiplex PCR reads. The sample holds around 200,000 distinct CDR3 sequences, 85% to 95% seen once. The sequenced sample consisted of CD8+ T cells from PBMCs. These receptors all come from a human donor with Susac syndrome.

This sequence joins TRBV15 and TRBJ2-1; TRBD1 matches at 11 bases. Germline CDR1 and CDR2: LNHNV and YYDKDF (reference sequence). V dropped 3 bases and J dropped 7; count of bases not matched to a gene: 5. The CDR3 extends over 15 amino acids. CDR3: CATSSGQGAGNEQFF. For the CDR3, the DNA is TGTGCCACCAGCAGTGGACAGGGGGCGGGAAATGAGCAGTTCTTC.

This clonotype was found once. The chain joins TRBV12-3 or TRBV12-4 to TRBJ2-7, with a weak D call TRBD2 (6 bases). The CDR3 has 13 residues. V was cut by 6 bases and J by 7 bases, with 16 bases left in between. The CDR3 loop reads CASRIGGAREQYF. CDR3 sequence (DNA): TGTGCCAGCAGAATTGGAGGGGCTCGGGAGCAGTACTTC.

The chain recombines TRBV10-3 with TRBJ2-4, with D unresolved. Germline loops: CDR1 ENHRY, CDR2 SYGVKD. Trimming pared 6 bases from V and 1 base from J, leaving 13 bases between. This CDR3 contains 15 residues. The CDR3 DNA sequence: TGTGCCATCAGCGACCATGACTCCGCCAAAAACATTCAGTACTTC. It yields the protein CAISDHDSAKNIQYF.

The chain couples TRBV7-3 to TRBJ2-6, with 11 nucleotides matching TRBD1. The ends lost 4 bases at V and 4 bases at J; junction bases unmatched: 18. Germline V gene sequence: CDR1 SGHTA, CDR2 FQGTGA. CDR3 length: 21 residues. The CDR3 loop is CASSSSNPDRGHESGANVLTF. In DNA, the CDR3 is TGTGCCAGCAGCTCAAGTAACCCGGACAGGGGGCATGAGTCCGGGGCCAACGTCCTGACTTTC.

The rearrangement uses TRBV27 and TRBJ2-7; D is unclear. The CDR3 loop spans 14 amino acids. V lost 3 bases to trimming and J lost 4 bases, with 13 bases between them. Germline loops: CDR1 MNHEY, CDR2 SMNVEV (reference sequence). CDR3 nucleotides: TGTGCCAGCAGTTTCCGTCTAGAAGCATACGAGCAGTACTTC. This codes for CASSFRLEAYEQYF.

This chain joins TRBV5-6 and TRBJ2-7; no firm D call. The CDR3 length is 12 residues. Trimming cost V 2 bases and J 5 bases, with 8 bases left between them. The germline gives CDR1 SGHDT, CDR2 YYEEEE. The CDR3 protein is CASSFGPDEQYF. The DNA of the CDR3 is TGTGCCAGCAGCTTTGGCCCAGACGAGCAGTACTTC.

This chain uses TRBV11-1 with TRBJ1-1, with D hard to call. Between the trimmed V and J ends, which lost 4 bases and 7 bases, there was a span of 4 bases. This CDR3 region has 10 residues. Germline V gene data show CDR1 as SGHAT and CDR2 as FQDESV (reference sequence). The CDR3 region is CASSSGEAFF. In nucleotides, the CDR3 is TGTGCCAGCAGCTCTGGTGAAGCTTTCTTT.

The chain carries TRBV4-1 and TRBJ1-2; 11 nucleotides line up with TRBD1. The CDR3 is made up of 15 amino acids. Germline CDR1 and CDR2: MGHRA and YSYEKL. Trimming at V came to 3 bases and at J to 2 bases, leaving 2 bases not matched to a gene. The CDR3 loop reads CASSQGTGGNYGYTF. The CDR3 nucleotides are TGCGCCAGCAGCCAGGGGACAGGGGGGAACTATGGCTACACCTTC.

The rearrangement links TRBV9 to TRBJ1-2, with D tentatively TRBD1 (6 bases). The CDR3 has 12 residues. The V gene's germline CDR1 is SGDLS and CDR2 YYNGEE. The V end was cut by 3 bases, the J end by 6 bases, with 9 bases between. CDR3 in amino acids: CASSGNRDGYTF. In DNA form, the CDR3 reads TGTGCCAGCAGCGGGAACAGGGATGGCTACACCTTC.